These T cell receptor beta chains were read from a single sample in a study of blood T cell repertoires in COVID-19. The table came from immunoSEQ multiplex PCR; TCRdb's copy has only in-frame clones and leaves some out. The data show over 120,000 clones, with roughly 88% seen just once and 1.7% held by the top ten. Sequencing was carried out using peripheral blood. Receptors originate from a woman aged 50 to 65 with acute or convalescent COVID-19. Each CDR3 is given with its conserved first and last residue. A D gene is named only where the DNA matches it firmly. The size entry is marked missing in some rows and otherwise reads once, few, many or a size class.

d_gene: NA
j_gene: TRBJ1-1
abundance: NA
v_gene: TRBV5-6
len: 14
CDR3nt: TGTGCCAGCAGCCGCCTCCCGGGTAACACTGAAGCTTTCTTT
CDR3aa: CASSRLPGNTEAFF

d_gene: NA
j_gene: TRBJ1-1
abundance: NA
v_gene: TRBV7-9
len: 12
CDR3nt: TGTGCCAGCAGTTCCATGAACACTGAAGCTTTCTTT
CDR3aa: CASSSMNTEAFF

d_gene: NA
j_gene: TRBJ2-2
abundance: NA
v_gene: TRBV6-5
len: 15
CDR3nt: TGTGCCAGCAGACCAGGACAAGCGAACACCGGGGAGCTGTTTTTT
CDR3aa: CASRPGQANTGELFF

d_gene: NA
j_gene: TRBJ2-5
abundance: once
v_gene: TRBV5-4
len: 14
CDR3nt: TGTGCCAGCAGCTTGGACGCTCGAGGGGGGACCCAGTACTTC
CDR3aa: CASSLDARGGTQYF

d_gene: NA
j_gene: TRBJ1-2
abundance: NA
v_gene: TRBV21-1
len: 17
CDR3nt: TGTGCCAGCAGCCCCCGGGACAGTCTTGTTGGGGTTCATGGCTACACCTTC
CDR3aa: CASSPRDSLVGVHGYTF

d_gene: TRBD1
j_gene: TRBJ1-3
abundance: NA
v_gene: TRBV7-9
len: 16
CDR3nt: TGTGCCAGCAGCCGGAATCCCGACAGGGCAGCTAACACCATATATTTT
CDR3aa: CASSRNPDRAANTIYF

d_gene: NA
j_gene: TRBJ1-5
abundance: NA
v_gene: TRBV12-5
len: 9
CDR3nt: TGTGCTAGTGGCTTGCCCCAGCATTTT
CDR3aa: CASGLPQHF

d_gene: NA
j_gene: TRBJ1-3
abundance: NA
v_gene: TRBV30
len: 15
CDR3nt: TGTGCCTGGAGGCCCAGGCGTACCTCTGGAAACACCATATATTTT
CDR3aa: CAWRPRRTSGNTIYF

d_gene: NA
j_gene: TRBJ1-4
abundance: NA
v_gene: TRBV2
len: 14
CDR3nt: TGTGCCAGCAGTGTTTCAGGACACAATGAAAAACTGTTTTTT
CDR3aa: CASSVSGHNEKLFF

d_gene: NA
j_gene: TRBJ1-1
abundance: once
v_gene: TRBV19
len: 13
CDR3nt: TGTGCCAGTAGTTTAAACAGGAACACTGAAGCTTTCTTT
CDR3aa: CASSLNRNTEAFF

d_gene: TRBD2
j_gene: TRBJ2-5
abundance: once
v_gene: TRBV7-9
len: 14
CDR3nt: TGTGCCAGCAGCCTTAGCGGGGGGCCAGAGACCCAGTACTTC
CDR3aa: CASSLSGGPETQYF

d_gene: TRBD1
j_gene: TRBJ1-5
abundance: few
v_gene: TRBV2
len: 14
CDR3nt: TGTGCCACCCGGGACAGGGTTGGCAATCAGCCCCAGCATTTT
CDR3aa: CATRDRVGNQPQHF

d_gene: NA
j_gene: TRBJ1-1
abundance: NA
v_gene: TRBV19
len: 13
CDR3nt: TGTGCCAGTAGTACGGCCGGGGGCACTGAAGCTTTCTTT
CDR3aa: CASSTAGGTEAFF

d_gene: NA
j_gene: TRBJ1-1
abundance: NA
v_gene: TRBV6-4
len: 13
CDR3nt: TGTGCCAGCCGTTACAGGGAAGGCACTGAAGCTTTCTTT
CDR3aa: CASRYREGTEAFF

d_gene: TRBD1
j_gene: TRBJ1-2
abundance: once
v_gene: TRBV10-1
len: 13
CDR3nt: TGCGCCAGCAGCCTTGACAGGGGCTATGGCTACACCTTC
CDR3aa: CASSLDRGYGYTF

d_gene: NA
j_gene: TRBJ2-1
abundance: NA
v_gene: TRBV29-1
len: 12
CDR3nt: TGCAGCGTCTGTATTGTCCACAATGAGCAGTTCTTC
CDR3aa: CSVCIVHNEQFF

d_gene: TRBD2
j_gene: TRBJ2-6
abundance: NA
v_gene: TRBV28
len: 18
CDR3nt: TGTGCCAGCAGACCTTGGGGGGGAAGAGCCTCTGGGGCCAACGTCCTGACTTTC
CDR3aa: CASRPWGGRASGANVLTF

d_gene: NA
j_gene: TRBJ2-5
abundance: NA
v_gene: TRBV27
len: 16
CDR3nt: TGTGCCAGCAGGCCGTCCTACAGTTTCAGCCAAGAGACCCAGTACTTC
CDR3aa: CASRPSYSFSQETQYF

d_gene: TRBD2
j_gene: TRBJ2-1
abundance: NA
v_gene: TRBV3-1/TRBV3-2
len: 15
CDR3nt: TGTGCCAGCAGCCACCCGGGGCTAGCGGGAGTTGAGCAGTTCTTC
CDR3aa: CASSHPGLAGVEQFF

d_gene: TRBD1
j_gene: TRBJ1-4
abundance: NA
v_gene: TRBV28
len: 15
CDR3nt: TGTGCCAGCACCCTCGGGACAGGCGATATGACTAAACTGTTTTTT
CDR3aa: CASTLGTGDMTKLFF

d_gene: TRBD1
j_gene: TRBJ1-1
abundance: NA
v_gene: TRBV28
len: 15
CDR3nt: TGTGCCAGCAGGCTGACCGGGACAGGGGGCACTGAAGCTTTCTTT
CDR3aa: CASRLTGTGGTEAFF

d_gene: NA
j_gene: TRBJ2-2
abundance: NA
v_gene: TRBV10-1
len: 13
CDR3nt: TGCGCCAGCAGTGAGACAGTCCGCGGGGAGCTGTTTTTT
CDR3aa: CASSETVRGELFF

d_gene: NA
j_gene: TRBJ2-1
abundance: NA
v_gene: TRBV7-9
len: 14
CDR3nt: TGTGCCAGCAGCTTAGGGCGGGACTACAATGAGCAGTTCTTC
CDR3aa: CASSLGRDYNEQFF

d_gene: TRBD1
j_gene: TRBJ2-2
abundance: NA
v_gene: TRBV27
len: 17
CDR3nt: TGTGCCAGCAGTTTGGTTTCCCTGGGACAGCACACCGGGGAGCTGTTTTTT
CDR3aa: CASSLVSLGQHTGELFF

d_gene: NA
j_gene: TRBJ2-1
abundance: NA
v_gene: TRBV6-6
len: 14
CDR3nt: TGTGCCAGCACCGGAGGGAGCTCCTACAATGAGCAGTTCTTC
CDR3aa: CASTGGSSYNEQFF

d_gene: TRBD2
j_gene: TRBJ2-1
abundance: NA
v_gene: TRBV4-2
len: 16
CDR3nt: TGTGCCAGCAGCCGTCCGGGGGGAAGCGGCTACAATGAGCAGTTCTTC
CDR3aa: CASSRPGGSGYNEQFF

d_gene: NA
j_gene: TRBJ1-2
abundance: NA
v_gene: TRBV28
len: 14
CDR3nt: TGTGCCAGCAGTTTTGGCGCCGGGAGTCGCGGCTACACCTTC
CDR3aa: CASSFGAGSRGYTF

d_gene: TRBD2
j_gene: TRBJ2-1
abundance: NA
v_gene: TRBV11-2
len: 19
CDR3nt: TGTGCCAGCAGCTTTTCCGGGACAGCCGGGACTAGCAGCTACAATGAGCAGTTCTTC
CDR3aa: CASSFSGTAGTSSYNEQFF

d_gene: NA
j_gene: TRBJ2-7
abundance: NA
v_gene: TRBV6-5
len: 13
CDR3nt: TGTGCCAGCAGTTACGTGGACGGAGGCGAGCAGTACTTC
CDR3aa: CASSYVDGGEQYF

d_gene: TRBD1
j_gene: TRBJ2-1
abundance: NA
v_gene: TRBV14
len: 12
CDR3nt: TGTGCCAGCAGCGGACAGGTCAATGAGCAGTTCTTC
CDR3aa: CASSGQVNEQFF

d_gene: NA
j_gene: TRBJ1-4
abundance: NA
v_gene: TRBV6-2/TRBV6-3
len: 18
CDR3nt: TGTGCCAGCAGTTACGTACGACAGGTTCTGACAACTAATGAAAAACTGTTTTTT
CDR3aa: CASSYVRQVLTTNEKLFF

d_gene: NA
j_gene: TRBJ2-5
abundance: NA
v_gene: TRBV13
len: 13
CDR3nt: TGTGCCAGCAGCGACCGGGACCAAGAGACCCAGTACTTC
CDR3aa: CASSDRDQETQYF

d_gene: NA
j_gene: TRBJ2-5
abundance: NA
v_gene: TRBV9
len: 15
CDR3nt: TGTGCCAGCAGCGTAGGGTGGGGGCCCCAAGAGACCCAGTACTTC
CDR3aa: CASSVGWGPQETQYF

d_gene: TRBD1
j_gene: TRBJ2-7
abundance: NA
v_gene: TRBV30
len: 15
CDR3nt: TGTGCCTGGAGTCCTCCCGGGACAGGGGCCTACGAGCAGTACTTC
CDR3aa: CAWSPPGTGAYEQYF

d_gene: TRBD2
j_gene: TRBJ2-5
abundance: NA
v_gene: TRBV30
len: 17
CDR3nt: TGTGCCTGGAGTGTATGGGTAGCGGGGGGGCGAGAAGAGACCCAGTACTTC
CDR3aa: CAWSVWVAGGREETQYF

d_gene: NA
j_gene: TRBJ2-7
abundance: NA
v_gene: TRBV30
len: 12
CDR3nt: TGTGCCTGGACCCGGGGGGCTGACGAGCAGTACTTC
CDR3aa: CAWTRGADEQYF

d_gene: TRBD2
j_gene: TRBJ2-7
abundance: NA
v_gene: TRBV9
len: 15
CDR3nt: TGTGCCAGCAGCGTAACTAGCGGGGGGTCCTACGAGCAGTACTTC
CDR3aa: CASSVTSGGSYEQYF